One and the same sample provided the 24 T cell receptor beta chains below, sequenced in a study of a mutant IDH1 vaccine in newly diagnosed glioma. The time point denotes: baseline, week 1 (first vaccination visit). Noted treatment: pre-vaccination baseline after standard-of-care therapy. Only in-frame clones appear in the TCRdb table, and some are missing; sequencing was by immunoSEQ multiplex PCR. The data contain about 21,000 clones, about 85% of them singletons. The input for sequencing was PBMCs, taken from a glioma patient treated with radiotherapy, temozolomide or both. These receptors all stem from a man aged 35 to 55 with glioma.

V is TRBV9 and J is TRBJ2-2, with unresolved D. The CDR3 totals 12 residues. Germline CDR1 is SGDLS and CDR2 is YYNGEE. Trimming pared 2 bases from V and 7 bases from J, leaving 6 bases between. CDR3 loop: CASSVFDGELFF. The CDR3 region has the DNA TGTGCCAGCAGCGTTTTTGACGGGGAGCTGTTTTTT.

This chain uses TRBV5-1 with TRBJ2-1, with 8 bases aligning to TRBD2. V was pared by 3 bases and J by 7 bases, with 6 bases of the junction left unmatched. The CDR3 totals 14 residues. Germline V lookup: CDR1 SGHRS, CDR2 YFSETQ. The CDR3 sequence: CASSYGGARNEQFF. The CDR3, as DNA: TGCGCCAGCAGCTACGGGGGGGCTAGGAATGAGCAGTTCTTC.

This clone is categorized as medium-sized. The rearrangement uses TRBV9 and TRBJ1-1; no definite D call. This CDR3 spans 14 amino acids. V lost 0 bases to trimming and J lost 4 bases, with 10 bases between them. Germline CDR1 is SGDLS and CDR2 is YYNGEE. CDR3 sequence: CASSVGSGGTEAFF. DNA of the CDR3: TGTGCCAGCAGCGTAGGCTCGGGAGGCACTGAAGCTTTCTTT.

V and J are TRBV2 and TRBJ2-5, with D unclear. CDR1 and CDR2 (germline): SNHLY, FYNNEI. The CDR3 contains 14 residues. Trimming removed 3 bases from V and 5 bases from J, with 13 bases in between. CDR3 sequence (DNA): TGTGCCAGCAGTGACCACGGACGGGCCGAGACCCAGTACTTC. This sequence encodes CASSDHGRAETQYF.

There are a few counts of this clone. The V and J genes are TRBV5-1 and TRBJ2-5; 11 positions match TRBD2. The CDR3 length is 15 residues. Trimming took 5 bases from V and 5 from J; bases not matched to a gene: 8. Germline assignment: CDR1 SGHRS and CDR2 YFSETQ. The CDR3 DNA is TGCGCCAGCAGGGGACTAGCGGCACCGGGGGAGACCCAGTACTTC. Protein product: CASRGLAAPGETQYF. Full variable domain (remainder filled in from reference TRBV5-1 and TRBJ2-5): KAGVTQTPRYLIKTRGQQVTLSCSPISGHRSVSWYQQTPGQGLQFLFEYFSETQRNKGNFPGRFSGRQFSNSRSEMNVSTLELGDSALYLCASRGLAAPGETQYFGPGTRLLVL.

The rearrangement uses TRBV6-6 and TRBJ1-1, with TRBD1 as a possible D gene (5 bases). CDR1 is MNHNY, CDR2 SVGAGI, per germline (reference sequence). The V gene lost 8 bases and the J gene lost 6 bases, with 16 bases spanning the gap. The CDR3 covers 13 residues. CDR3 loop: CASEKTQGSEAFF. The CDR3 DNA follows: TGTGCCAGCGAAAAAACCCAGGGATCTGAAGCTTTCTTT.

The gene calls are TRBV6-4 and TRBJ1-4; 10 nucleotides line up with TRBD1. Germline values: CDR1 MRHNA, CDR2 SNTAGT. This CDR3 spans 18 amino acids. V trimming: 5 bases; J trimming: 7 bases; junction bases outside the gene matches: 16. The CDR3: CASSNAGQGTGWREKLFF. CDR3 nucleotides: TGTGCCAGCAGTAATGCGGGACAGGGGACAGGGTGGCGTGAAAAACTGTTTTTT.

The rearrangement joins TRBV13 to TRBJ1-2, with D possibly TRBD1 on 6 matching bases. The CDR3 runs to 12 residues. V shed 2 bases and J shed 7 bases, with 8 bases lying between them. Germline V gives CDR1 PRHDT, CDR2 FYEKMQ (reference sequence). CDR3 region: CASSLYRAGYTF. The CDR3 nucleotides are TGTGCCAGCAGCTTATACAGGGCTGGCTACACCTTC.

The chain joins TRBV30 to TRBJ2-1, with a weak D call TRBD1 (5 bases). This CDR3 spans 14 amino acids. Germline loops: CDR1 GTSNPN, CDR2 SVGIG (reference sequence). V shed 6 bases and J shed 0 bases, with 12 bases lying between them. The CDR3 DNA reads TGTGCCTGCCAAAGACAGAGCTCCTACAATGAGCAGTTCTTC. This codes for CACQRQSSYNEQFF.

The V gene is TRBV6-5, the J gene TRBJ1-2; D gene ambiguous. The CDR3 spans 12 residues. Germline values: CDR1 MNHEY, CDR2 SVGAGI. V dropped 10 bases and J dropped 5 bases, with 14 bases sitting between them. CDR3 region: CATLKSQYGYTF. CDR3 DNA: TGTGCCACCCTGAAAAGCCAATATGGCTACACCTTC.

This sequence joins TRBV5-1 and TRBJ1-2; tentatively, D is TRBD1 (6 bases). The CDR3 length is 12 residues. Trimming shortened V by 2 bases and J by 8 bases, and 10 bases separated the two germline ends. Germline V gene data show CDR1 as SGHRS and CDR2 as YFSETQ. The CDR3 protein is CASSFTGRGYTF. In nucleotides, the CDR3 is TGCGCCAGCAGCTTTACAGGGAGGGGCTACACCTTC.

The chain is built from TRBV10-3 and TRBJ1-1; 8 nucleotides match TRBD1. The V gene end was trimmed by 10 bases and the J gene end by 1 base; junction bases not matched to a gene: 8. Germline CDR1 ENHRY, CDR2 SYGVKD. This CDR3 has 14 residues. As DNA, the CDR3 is TGTGCCACCGGACAGGGATCGAGGAACACTGAAGCTTTCTTT. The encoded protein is CATGQGSRNTEAFF.

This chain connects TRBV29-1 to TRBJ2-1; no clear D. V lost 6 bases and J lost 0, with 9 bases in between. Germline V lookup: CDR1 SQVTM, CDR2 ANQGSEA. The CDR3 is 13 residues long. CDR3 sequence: CSVRLGSYNEQFF. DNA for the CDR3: TGCAGCGTACGTCTTGGCTCCTACAATGAGCAGTTCTTC.

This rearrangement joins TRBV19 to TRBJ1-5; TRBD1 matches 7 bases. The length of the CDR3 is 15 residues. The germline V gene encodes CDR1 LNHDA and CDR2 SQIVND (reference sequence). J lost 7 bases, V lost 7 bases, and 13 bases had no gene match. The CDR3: CASTLTTGINQPQHF. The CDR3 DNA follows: TGTGCCAGTACGCTAACGACAGGGATCAACCAGCCCCAGCATTTT.

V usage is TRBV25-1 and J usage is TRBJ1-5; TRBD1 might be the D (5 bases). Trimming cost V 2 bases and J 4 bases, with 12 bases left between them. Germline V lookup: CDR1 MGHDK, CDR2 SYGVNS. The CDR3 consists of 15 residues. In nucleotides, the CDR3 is TGTGCCAGCAGTGAAGGGTCAGGGTGGAATCAGCCCCAGCATTTT. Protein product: CASSEGSGWNQPQHF.

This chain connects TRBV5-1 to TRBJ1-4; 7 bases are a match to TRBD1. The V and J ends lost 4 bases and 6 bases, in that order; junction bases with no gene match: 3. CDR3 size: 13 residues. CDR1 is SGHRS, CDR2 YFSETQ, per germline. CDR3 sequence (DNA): TGCGCCAGCAGCGCAGGGGGAGATGAAAAACTGTTTTTT. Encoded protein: CASSAGGDEKLFF.

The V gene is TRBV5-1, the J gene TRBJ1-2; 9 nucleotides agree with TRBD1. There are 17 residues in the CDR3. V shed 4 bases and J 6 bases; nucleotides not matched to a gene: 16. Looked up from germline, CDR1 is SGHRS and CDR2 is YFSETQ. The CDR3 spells CASSLSGQGTTRDGYTF. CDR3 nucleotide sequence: TGCGCCAGCAGCCTATCGGGACAGGGTACTACTCGGGATGGCTACACCTTC.

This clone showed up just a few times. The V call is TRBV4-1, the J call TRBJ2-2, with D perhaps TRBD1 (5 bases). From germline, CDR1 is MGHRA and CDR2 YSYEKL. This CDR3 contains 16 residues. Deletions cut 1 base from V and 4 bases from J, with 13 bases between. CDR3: CASSQATRATTGELFF. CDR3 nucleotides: TGCGCCAGCAGCCAAGCCACCAGGGCGACCACCGGGGAGCTGTTTTTT.

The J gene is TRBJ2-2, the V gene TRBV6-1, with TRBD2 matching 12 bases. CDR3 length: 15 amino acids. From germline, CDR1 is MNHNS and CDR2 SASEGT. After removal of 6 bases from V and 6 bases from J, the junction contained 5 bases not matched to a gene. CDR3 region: CASSSLAGGPGELFF. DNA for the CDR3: TGTGCCAGCAGCAGTCTAGCGGGAGGGCCCGGGGAGCTGTTTTTT.

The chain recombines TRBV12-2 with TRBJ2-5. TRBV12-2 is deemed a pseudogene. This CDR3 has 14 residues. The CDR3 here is CASRFCRHQETQYF. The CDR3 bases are TGTGCAAGTCGCTTTTGTCGGCACCAAGAGACCCAGTACTTC.

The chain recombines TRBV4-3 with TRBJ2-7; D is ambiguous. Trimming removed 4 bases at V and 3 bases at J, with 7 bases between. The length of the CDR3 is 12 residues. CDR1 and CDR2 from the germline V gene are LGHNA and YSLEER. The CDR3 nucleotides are TGCGCCAGCAGCCCTCACCGCTACGAGCAGTACTTC. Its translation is CASSPHRYEQYF.

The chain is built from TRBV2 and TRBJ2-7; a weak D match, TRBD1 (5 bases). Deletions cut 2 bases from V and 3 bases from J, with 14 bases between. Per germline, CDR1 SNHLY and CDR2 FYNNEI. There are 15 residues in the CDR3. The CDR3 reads CASSELGQNIYEQYF. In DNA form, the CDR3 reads TGTGCCAGCAGTGAATTAGGACAAAACATCTACGAGCAGTACTTC.

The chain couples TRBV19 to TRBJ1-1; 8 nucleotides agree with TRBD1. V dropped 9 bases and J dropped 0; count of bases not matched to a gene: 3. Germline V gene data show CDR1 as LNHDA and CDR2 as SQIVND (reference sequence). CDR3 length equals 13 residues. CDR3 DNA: TGTGCCAGCAAGACAGGGGTGAACACTGAAGCTTTCTTT. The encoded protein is CASKTGVNTEAFF. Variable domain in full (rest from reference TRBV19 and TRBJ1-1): DGGITQSPKYLFRKEGQNVTLSCEQNLNHDAMYWYRQDPGQGLRLIYYSQIVNDFQKGDIAEGYSVSREKKESFPLTVTSAQKNPTAFYLCASKTGVNTEAFFGQGTRLTVV.

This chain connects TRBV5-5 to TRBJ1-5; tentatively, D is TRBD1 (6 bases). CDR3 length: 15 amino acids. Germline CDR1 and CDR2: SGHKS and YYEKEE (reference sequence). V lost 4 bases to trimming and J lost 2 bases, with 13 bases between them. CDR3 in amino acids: CASSLMAGGNQPQHF. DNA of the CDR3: TGTGCCAGCAGCCTCATGGCAGGGGGCAATCAGCCCCAGCATTTT.